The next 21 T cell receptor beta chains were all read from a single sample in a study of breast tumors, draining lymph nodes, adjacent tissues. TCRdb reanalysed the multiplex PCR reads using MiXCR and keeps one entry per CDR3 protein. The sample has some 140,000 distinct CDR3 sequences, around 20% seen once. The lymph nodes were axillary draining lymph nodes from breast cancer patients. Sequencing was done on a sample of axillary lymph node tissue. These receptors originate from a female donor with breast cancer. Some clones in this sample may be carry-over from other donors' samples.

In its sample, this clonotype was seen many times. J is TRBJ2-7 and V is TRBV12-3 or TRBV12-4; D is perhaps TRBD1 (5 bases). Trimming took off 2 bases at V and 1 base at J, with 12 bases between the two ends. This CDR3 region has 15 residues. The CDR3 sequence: CASSLPQAGSYEQYF. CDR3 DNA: TGTGCCAGCAGTTTACCACAGGCAGGTTCCTACGAGCAGTACTTC.

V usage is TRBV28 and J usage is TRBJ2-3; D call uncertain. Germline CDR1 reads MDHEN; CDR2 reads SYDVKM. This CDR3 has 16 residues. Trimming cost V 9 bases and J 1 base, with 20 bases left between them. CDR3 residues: CARIIRDKTGTDTQYF. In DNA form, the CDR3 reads TGTGCCAGAATCATCCGAGATAAGACTGGCACAGATACGCAGTATTTT.

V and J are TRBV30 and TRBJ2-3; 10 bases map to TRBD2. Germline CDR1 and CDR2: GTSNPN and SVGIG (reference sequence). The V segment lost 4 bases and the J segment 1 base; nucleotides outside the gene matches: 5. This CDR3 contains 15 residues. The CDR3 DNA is TGTGCCTGGATGAGCGGGAGGGCCGGCACAGATACGCAGTATTTT. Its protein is CAWMSGRAGTDTQYF.

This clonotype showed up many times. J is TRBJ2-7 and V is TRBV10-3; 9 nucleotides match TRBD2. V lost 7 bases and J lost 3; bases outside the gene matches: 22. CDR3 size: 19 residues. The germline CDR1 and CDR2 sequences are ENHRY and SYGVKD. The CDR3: CAIISCPDWREGDIYEQYF. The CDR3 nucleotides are TGTGCCATCATCTCCTGTCCCGATTGGCGGGAGGGGGACATCTACGAGCAGTACTTC.

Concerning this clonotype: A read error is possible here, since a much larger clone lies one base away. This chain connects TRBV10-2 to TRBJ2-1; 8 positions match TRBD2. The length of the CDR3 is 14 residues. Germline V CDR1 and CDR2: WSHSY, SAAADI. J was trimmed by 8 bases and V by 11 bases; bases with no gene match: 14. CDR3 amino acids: CAVKRSGRVDEQFF. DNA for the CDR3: TGCGCCGTAAAACGGTCCGGGAGGGTCGATGAGCAGTTCTTC.

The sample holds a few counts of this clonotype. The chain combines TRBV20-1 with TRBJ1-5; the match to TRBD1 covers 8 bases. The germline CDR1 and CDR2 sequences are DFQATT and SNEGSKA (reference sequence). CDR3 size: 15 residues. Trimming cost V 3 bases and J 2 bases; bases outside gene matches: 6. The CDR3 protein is CSARVSTGGNQPQHF. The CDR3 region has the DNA TGCAGTGCTAGGGTTTCGACAGGGGGCAATCAGCCCCAGCATTTT.

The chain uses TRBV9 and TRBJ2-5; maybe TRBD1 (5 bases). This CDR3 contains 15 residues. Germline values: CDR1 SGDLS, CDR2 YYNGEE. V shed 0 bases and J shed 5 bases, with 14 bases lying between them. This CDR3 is CASSVDQGIGETQYF. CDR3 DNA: TGTGCCAGCAGCGTAGATCAGGGAATTGGGGAGACCCAGTACTTC.

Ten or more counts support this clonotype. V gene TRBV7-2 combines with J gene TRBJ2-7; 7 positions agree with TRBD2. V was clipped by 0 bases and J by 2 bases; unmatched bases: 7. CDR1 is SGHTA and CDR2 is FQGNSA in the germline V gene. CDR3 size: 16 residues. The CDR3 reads CASSLARGRAPYEQYF. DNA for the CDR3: TGTGCCAGCAGCTTAGCTCGGGGGAGGGCCCCCTACGAGCAGTACTTC.

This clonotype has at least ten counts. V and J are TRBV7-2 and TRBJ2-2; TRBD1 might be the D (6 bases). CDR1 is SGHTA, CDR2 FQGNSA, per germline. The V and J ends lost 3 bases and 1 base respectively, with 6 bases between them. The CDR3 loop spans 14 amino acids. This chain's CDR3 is CASSLDRNTGELFF. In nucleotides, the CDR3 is TGTGCCAGCAGCTTGGACAGGAACACCGGGGAGCTGTTTTTT.

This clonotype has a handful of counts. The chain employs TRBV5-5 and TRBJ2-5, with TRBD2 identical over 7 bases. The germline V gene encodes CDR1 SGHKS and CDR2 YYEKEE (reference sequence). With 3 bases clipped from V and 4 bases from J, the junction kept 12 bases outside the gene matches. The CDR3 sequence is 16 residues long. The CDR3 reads CASSSLLRETTETQYF. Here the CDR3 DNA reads TGTGCCAGCAGCTCCCTCCTGCGGGAGACTACAGAGACCCAGTACTTC.

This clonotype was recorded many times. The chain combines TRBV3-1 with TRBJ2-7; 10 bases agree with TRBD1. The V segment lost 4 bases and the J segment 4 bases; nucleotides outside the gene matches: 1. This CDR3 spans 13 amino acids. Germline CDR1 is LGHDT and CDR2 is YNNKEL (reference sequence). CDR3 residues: CASSRQGAYEQYF. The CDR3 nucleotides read TGTGCCAGCAGCCGACAGGGGGCGTACGAGCAGTACTTC.

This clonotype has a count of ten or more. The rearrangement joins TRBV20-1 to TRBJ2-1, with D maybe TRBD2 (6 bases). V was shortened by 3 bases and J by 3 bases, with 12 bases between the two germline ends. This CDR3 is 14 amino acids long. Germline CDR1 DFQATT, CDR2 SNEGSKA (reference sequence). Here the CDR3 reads CSASDGRNYNEQFF. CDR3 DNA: TGCAGTGCTAGTGACGGGAGAAACTACAATGAGCAGTTCTTC.

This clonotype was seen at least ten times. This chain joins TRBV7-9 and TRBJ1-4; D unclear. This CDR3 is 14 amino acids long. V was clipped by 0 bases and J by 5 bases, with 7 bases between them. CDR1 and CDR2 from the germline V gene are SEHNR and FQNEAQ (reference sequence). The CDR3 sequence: CASSLAGSNEKLFF. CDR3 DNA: TGTGCCAGCAGCTTAGCGGGGTCCAATGAAAAACTGTTTTTT.

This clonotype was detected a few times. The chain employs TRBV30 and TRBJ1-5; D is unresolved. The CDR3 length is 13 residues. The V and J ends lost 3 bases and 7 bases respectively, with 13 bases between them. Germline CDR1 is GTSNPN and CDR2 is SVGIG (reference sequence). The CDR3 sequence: CAWSEGTGQPQHF. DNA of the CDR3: TGTGCCTGGAGCGAGGGAACGGGACAGCCCCAGCATTTT.

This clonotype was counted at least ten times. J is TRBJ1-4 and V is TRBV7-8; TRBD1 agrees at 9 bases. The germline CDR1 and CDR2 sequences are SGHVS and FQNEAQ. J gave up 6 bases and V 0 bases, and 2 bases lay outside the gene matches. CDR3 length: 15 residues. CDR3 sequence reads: CASSLAGTGYEKLFF. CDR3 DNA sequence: TGTGCCAGCAGCTTAGCGGGGACAGGGTATGAAAAACTGTTTTTT.

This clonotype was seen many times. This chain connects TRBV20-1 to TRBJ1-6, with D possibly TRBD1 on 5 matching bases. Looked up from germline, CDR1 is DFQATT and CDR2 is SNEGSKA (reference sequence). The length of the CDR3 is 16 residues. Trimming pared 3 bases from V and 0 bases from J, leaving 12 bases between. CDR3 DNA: TGCAGTGCTAGGGACACAGGCCGCTCCTATAATTCACCCCTCCACTTT. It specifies CSARDTGRSYNSPLHF.

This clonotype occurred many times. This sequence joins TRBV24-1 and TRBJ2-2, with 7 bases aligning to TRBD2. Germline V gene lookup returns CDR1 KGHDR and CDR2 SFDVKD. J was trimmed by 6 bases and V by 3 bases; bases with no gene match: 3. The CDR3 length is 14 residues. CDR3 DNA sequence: TGTGCCACCAGTGATGCGGGAGCTGCCGGGGAGCTGTTTTTT. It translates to CATSDAGAAGELFF.

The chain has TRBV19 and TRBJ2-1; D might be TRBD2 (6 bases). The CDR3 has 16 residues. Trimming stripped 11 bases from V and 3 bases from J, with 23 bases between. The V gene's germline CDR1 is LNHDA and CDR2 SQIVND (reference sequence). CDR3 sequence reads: CACKKLRDSLYNEQFF. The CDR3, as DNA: TGTGCCTGTAAGAAGCTCCGGGACTCCCTCTACAATGAGCAGTTCTTC.

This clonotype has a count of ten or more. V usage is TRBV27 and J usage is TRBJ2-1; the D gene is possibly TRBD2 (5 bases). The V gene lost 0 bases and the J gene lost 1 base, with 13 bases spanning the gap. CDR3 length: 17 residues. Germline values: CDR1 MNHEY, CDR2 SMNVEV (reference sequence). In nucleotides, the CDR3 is TGTGCCAGCAGTTTATCGGTGTGGGAGACATCCTACAATGAGCAGTTCTTC. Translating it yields CASSLSVWETSYNEQFF.

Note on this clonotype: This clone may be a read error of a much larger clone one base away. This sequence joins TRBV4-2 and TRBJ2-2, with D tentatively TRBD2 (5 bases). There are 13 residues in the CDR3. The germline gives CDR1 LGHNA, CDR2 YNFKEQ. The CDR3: CASSQGATGELSF. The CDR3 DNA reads TGTGCCAGCAGCCAAGGTGCCACCGGGGAGCTGTCTTTT.

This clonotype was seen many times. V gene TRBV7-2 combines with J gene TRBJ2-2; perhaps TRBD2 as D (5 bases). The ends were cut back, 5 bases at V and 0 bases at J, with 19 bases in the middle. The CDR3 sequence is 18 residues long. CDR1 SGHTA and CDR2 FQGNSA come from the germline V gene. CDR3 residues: CASSTDRGGSSNTGELFF. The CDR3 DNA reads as TGTGCCAGCAGCACCGATCGGGGTGGTTCGTCGAACACCGGGGAGCTGTTTTTT. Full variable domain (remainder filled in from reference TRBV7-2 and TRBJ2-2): GAGVSQSPSNKVTEKGKDVELRCDPISGHTALYWYRQSLGQGLEFLIYFQGNSAPDKSGLPSDRFSAERTGGSVSTLTIQRTQQEDSAVYLCASSTDRGGSSNTGELFFGEGSRLTVL.